This TCR beta chain was identified in a study of cytotoxic CD8 clonotypes in ibrutinib-treated CLL. Library input was about 2.2 micrograms of DNA from cryopreserved PBMCs. As for this clone: Antigen specificity is unknown.

Findings and limits, study-wide: At ibrutinib response, clonality increased, and at progression it declined back toward baseline. Sampling time points were not equivalent between sustained-remission and progressing patients. Researchers report that baseline clonality outpaced age-matched healthy donors and tracked circulating CD8+ T-cell counts.

The repertoire was sequenced with immunoSEQ multiplex PCR; TCRdb's copy has only in-frame clones and lacks some. The sample lists about 200,000 clones, roughly 77% occurring once. CDR1 and CDR2 (germline): MGHDK, SYGVNS. The V end lost 5 bases, the J end lost 4 bases, and 17 bases lay between the germline ends. The CDR3 is 16 amino acids. This clonotype was obtained from a human donor with chronic lymphocytic leukemia. Material: PBMCs, obtained after 12 months of ibrutinib treatment. V is TRBV25-1 and J is TRBJ1-4; no reliable D call. CDR3 DNA sequence: TGTGCCAGCAGTTTCTATGCCGGAGGGCGTAATGAAAAACTGTTTTTT. Its translation is CASSFYAGGRNEKLFF. The full variable domain, in which reference TRBV25-1 and TRBJ1-4 provide the parts outside the CDR3, is EADIYQTPRYLVIGTGKKITLECSQTMGHDKMYWYQQDPGMELHLIHYSYGVNSTEKGDLSSESTVSRIRTEHFPLTLESARPSHTSQYLCASSFYAGGRNEKLFFGSGTQLSVL.